This T cell receptor (beta chain) came from a study of neoadjuvant nivolumab and ipilimumab in lung cancer. Germline V lookup: CDR1 SNHLY, CDR2 FYNNEI. The CDR3 runs 13 residues. Trimming left V 6 bases short and J 2 bases short, with 10 bases between. Profiling relied on immunoSEQ multiplex PCR, and the TCRdb table lists in-frame clones only, not all of them. The sample yields tens of thousands of clones, around 88% seen once. The specimen was blood, collected before neoadjuvant nivolumab, alone or with ipilimumab. V and J are TRBV2 and TRBJ2-5; D might be TRBD2 (5 bases). This receptor was identified in an adult with non-small cell lung cancer. Some clones in this sample may be carry-over from other donors' samples. CDR3 DNA: TGTGCCAGCAGGGAAACTAGGCAAGAGACCCAGTACTTC. Amino acids: CASRETRQETQYF. The full variable domain, with the rest looked up from reference TRBV2 and TRBJ2-5, is EPEVTQTPSHQVTQMGQEVILRCVPISNHLYFYWYRQILGQKVEFLVSFYNNEISEKSEIFDDQFSVERPDGSNFTLKIRSTKLEDSAMYFCASRETRQETQYFGPGTRLLVL.